The rows below give T cell receptor beta chains drawn from one sample of a study of blood T cell repertoires in COVID-19. TCRdb's table, derived via immunoSEQ multiplex PCR, lists solely in-frame clones and lacks some. The top ten clones hold roughly 1% of a sample with 300,000 to 450,000 clones, about 90% of them seen once. Sample: PBMCs or T cells enriched from blood (not recorded which). These receptors were taken from a woman aged 25-40 years who had recovered from COVID-19. CDR3s include the opening cysteine and the closing phenylalanine or tryptophan. Each record gives: CDR3 DNA, CDR3 protein, J gene, V gene, D gene, clone size. The D gene is left open where the match is weak. Where a row states a size, it is once, few, many or the class of an expanded clone; other rows omit it.

CDR3nt: TGTGCCAGCAGCTTACAGGGCCAGGGTCATGGCTACACCTTC; CDR3aa: CASSLQGQGHGYTF; j_gene: TRBJ1-2; v_gene: TRBV7-2; d_gene: .; abundance: .
CDR3nt: TGTGCCACCAGCAGAGTAACAGGGGCTGGGGCCAACGTCCTGACTTTC; CDR3aa: CATSRVTGAGANVLTF; j_gene: TRBJ2-6; v_gene: TRBV15; d_gene: TRBD1; abundance: .
CDR3nt: TGTGCCAGCCGACGGTTTGGTGGGGCCCCCGCCGGGGAGCTGTTTTTT; CDR3aa: CASRRFGGAPAGELFF; j_gene: TRBJ2-2; v_gene: TRBV11-2; d_gene: .; abundance: .
CDR3nt: TGTGCCAGCAGCTTAAGAGGCACGACCATCCACACAGATACGCAGTATTTT; CDR3aa: CASSLRGTTIHTDTQYF; j_gene: TRBJ2-3; v_gene: TRBV7-6; d_gene: .; abundance: once
CDR3nt: TGTGCCAGCGCGGACAGGGTTGGTGGCTACACCTTC; CDR3aa: CASADRVGGYTF; j_gene: TRBJ1-2; v_gene: TRBV2; d_gene: TRBD1; abundance: .
CDR3nt: TGTGCCAGCAGCGCAGGGAGGGGGAGCACTGAAGCTTTCTTT; CDR3aa: CASSAGRGSTEAFF; j_gene: TRBJ1-1; v_gene: TRBV9; d_gene: .; abundance: .
CDR3nt: TGTGCCAGCAGCCAAGGACAGGGCGGTTGGACTGAAGCTTTCTTT; CDR3aa: CASSQGQGGWTEAFF; j_gene: TRBJ1-1; v_gene: TRBV3-1/TRBV3-2; d_gene: TRBD1; abundance: .
CDR3nt: TGTGCCTGGAGTGCCAGGACAGTCGGGGAAAAACTGTTTTTT; CDR3aa: CAWSARTVGEKLFF; j_gene: TRBJ1-4; v_gene: TRBV30; d_gene: .; abundance: .
CDR3nt: TGTGCCAGCAGTAAACGGACAGGGGAGAACTATGGCTACACCTTC; CDR3aa: CASSKRTGENYGYTF; j_gene: TRBJ1-2; v_gene: TRBV6-5; d_gene: TRBD1; abundance: .
CDR3nt: TGTGCCAGCGGACAGGGCGGTCAGCCCCAGCATTTT; CDR3aa: CASGQGGQPQHF; j_gene: TRBJ1-5; v_gene: TRBV19; d_gene: TRBD1; abundance: .
CDR3nt: TGTGCCACCAGCGCAACTCACAATCAGCCCCAGCATTTT; CDR3aa: CATSATHNQPQHF; j_gene: TRBJ1-5; v_gene: TRBV24-1; d_gene: .; abundance: once
CDR3nt: TGTGCCAGCTCACGTCCTGCTAACTATGGCTACACCTTC; CDR3aa: CASSRPANYGYTF; j_gene: TRBJ1-2; v_gene: TRBV18; d_gene: .; abundance: .
CDR3nt: TGTGCCAGCAGCCCGATACAGGGGGGAGGCGAGCAGTACTTC; CDR3aa: CASSPIQGGGEQYF; j_gene: TRBJ2-7; v_gene: TRBV2; d_gene: TRBD1; abundance: .
CDR3nt: TGTGCCGCGGGACGACTCCACTTT; CDR3aa: CAAGRLHF; j_gene: TRBJ1-6; v_gene: TRBV28; d_gene: .; abundance: .
CDR3nt: TGTGCCAGCAGCCATCGACAGTACGCTGGAAACACCATATATTTT; CDR3aa: CASSHRQYAGNTIYF; j_gene: TRBJ1-3; v_gene: TRBV14; d_gene: .; abundance: .
CDR3nt: TGTGCCAGCAGCTCTACAGGGGGGGGCACAGATACGCAGTATTTT; CDR3aa: CASSSTGGGTDTQYF; j_gene: TRBJ2-3; v_gene: TRBV7-6; d_gene: .; abundance: .
CDR3nt: TGTGCCAGCAGTTTAGGAGTCCTATACGAGCAGTACTTC; CDR3aa: CASSLGVLYEQYF; j_gene: TRBJ2-7; v_gene: TRBV27; d_gene: .; abundance: .
CDR3nt: TGTGCCAGCAATACGGGGGTGTATGGCTACACCTTC; CDR3aa: CASNTGVYGYTF; j_gene: TRBJ1-2; v_gene: TRBV28; d_gene: .; abundance: few
CDR3nt: TGTGCCAGCAGCTCGGGGACTATAGATGAGCAGTTCTTC; CDR3aa: CASSSGTIDEQFF; j_gene: TRBJ2-1; v_gene: TRBV5-6; d_gene: TRBD2; abundance: .
CDR3nt: TGTGCCAGCACCCTCGGGCGGGGCGGCAATGAGCAGTTCTTC; CDR3aa: CASTLGRGGNEQFF; j_gene: TRBJ2-1; v_gene: TRBV7-8; d_gene: .; abundance: .
CDR3nt: TGTGCCTGGAGTGCTAATTCGGGACAGCGAGATTCACCCCTCCACTTT; CDR3aa: CAWSANSGQRDSPLHF; j_gene: TRBJ1-6; v_gene: TRBV30; d_gene: TRBD1; abundance: .
CDR3nt: TGTGCCAGCAGCCCTGGGACTGGGAGCCCCGCAGATACGCAGTATTTT; CDR3aa: CASSPGTGSPADTQYF; j_gene: TRBJ2-3; v_gene: TRBV5-8; d_gene: .; abundance: .